This T cell receptor beta chain was profiled in a study of early T cells in non-severe SARS-CoV-2 infection. In this sample, this clonotype turned up many times. CDR3 size: 15 residues. V lost 3 bases and J lost 3, with 15 bases in between. TCRdb reprocessed the 5' RACE reads via MiXCR and lists one record per CDR3 protein. The sample holds 95,000 to 100,000 distinct CDR3 sequences, about 11% seen once. This sequence joins TRBV12-3 or TRBV12-4 and TRBJ2-7, with D tentatively TRBD2 (7 bases). The sequence was obtained from an adult who was a healthcare worker with PCR-confirmed SARS-CoV-2 infection or an uninfected control (not recorded which). Material for sequencing was whole blood. The CDR3, as DNA: TGTGCCAGCAGTTTTGGAGCGGGGACACTCTACGAGCAGTACTTC. This gives the protein CASSFGAGTLYEQYF.